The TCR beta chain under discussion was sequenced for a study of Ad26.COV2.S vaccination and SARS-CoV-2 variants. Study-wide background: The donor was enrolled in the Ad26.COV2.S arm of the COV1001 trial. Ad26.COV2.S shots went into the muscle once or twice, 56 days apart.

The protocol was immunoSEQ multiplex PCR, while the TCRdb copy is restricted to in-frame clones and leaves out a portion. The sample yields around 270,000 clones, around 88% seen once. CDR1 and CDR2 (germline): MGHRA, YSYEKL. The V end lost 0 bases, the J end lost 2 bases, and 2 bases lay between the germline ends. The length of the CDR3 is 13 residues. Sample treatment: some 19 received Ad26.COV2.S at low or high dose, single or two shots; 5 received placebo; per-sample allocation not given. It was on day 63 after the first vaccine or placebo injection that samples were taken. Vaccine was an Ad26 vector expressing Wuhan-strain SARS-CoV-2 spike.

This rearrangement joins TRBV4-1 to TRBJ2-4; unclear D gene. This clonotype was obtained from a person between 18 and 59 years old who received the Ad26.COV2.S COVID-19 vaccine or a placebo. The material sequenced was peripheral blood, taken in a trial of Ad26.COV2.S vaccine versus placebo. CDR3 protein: CASSQDTKNIQYF. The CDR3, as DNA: TGCGCCAGCAGCCAAGATACCAAAAACATTCAGTACTTC.